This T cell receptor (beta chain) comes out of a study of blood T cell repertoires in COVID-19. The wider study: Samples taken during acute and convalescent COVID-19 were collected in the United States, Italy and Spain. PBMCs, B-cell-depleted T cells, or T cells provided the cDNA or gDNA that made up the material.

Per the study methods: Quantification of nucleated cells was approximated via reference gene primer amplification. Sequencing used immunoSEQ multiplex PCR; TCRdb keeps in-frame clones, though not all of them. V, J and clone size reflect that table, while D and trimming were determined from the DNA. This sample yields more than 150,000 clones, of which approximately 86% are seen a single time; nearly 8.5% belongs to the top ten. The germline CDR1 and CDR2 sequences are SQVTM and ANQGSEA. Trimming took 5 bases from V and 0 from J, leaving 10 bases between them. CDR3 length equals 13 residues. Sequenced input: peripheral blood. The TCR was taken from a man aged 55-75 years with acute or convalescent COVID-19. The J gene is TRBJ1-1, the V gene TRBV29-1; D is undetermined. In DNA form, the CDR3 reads TGCAGCGTTTGCGAGGATTTGAACACTGAAGCTTTCTTT. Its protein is CSVCEDLNTEAFF.